This T cell receptor beta chain stems from a study of CD8 T cells in ankylosing spondylitis. Overall study findings and caveats: Peripheral blood samples showed relatively rare disease-linked clones, and these clones were CD8+. As reported, disease-linked clones showed significant enrichment in matched ankylosing spondylitis synovial fluid. A motif in TCR beta, a set of eight highly homologous variants, appeared characteristic of ankylosing spondylitis blood.

This clonotype was seen many times. Antigen unknown. CDR3 length equals 15 residues. Germline-derived CDR1 and CDR2 are MDHEN and SYDVKM. V lost 5 bases and J lost 4, with 16 bases in between. TCRdb called the 5' RACE reads again in MiXCR, with one record for every CDR3 protein. Of roughly 400,000 distinct CDR3 sequences listed, 20% to 25% were seen once; the top ten hold about 17%. The J gene is TRBJ2-3, the V gene TRBV28; no reliable D call. Sequenced input: blood, either unsorted or a sorted T cell fraction (not recorded which). The source of this sequence is a male donor with ankylosing spondylitis. The CDR3 DNA reads TGTGCCAGCAGTCAACCGAAAGGCGTCGCAGATACGCAGTATTTT. Protein product: CASSQPKGVADTQYF.